This note documents a single T cell receptor (beta chain) sequence. Trimming shortened V by 5 bases and J by 4 bases, and 9 bases separated the two germline ends. The CDR3 sequence is 13 residues long. Germline CDR1 and CDR2: SEHNR and FQNEAQ (reference sequence). Per the authors' pipeline: It was from reference gene primer amplification that nucleated cell counts were estimated. Repertoires were generated with immunoSEQ multiplex PCR, while TCRdb's copy carries only in-frame clones and drops some. That table gives V, J and clone size, and the DNA gave D and trimming. Counted here are 50,000 or so clones, 90% occurring once; the ten biggest clones make up under 4.5%. This specimen comes from a study of blood T cell repertoires in COVID-19. Study-wide context: Sites in the United States, Italy and Spain provided acute and convalescent COVID-19 samples. From T cells, B-cell-depleted T cells, or PBMCs came the material, which was cDNA or gDNA.

The sample was peripheral blood. The genes are TRBV7-9 and TRBJ1-5, with D possibly matching TRBD1 (6 bases). This clonotype originated in a human donor in a cohort sampled during active COVID-19. This CDR3 reads CASSLTGNQPQHF. The CDR3 DNA sequence: TGTGCCAGCAGCCTTACAGGGAATCAGCCCCAGCATTTT. The full variable domain, completed using reference TRBV7-9 and TRBJ1-5, is DTGVSQNPRHKITKRGQNVTFRCDPISEHNRLYWYRQTLGQGPEFLTYFQNEAQLEKSRLLSDRFSAERPKGSFSTLEIQRTEQGDSAMYLCASSLTGNQPQHFGDGTRLSIL.